The rows below give T cell receptor beta chains drawn from one sample of a study of T-cell memory formation after mild COVID-19. TCRdb re-called the 5' RACE reads with MiXCR, one entry per CDR3 protein. Of some 250,000 distinct CDR3 sequences in the sample, roughly 17% were seen once. The sample taken for sequencing was PBMCs or a T cell subset sorted from them (not recorded which). These receptors were taken from a man aged 18 to 29 who had mild COVID-19 (a few samples of this study predate the infection). Cell type and time point are not known. CDR3s include the opening cysteine and the closing phenylalanine or tryptophan. Each record gives: clone size, V gene, CDR3 protein. Some rows have no size entry. The others give once, few or many, or a class for an expanded clone.

NA,TRBV5-1,CASSLVYQGSRSPLHF
few,TRBV20-1,CSARDTSGVSYNEQFF
NA,TRBV29-1,CSAGPAVGQGGTEAFF
NA,TRBV9,CASSASGFQETQYF
NA,TRBV12-3/TRBV12-4,CASSLYSPNTEAFF
NA,TRBV12-3/TRBV12-4,CASSLRDTYEQYF
few,TRBV10-2,CASTSGSYNEQFF
few,TRBV7-3,CASRRSGALTDTQYF
few,TRBV6-2/TRBV6-3,CASSYIRTPDVKQYF
NA,TRBV29-1,CSAEVGNGGVTEAFF
NA,TRBV28,CASSLGLTQVKLFF
few,TRBV12-3/TRBV12-4,CASSFWTPDTGELFF
many,TRBV5-1,CASSFGAYEQYF
few,TRBV27,CASMTVYNEQFF
few,TRBV5-1,CASRPSPDSFNTEAFF
many,TRBV12-3/TRBV12-4,CASSRTSGGEETQYF